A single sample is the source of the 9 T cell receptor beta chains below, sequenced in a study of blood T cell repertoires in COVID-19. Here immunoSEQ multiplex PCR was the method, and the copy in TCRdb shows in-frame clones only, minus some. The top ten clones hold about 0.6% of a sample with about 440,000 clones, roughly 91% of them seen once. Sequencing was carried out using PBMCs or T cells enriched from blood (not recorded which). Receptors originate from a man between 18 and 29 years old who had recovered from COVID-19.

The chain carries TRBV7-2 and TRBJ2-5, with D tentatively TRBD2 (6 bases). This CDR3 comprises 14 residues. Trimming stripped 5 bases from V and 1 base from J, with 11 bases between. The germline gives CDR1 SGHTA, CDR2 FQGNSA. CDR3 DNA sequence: TGTGCCAGCAGCCACGGGGGTTTCCAAGAGACCCAGTACTTC. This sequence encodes CASSHGGFQETQYF.

The CDR3: CASSSAQGTTEAFF. CDR3 coding DNA: TGTGCCAGCAGCAGTGCACAGGGTACCACTGAAGCTTTCTTT. The chain couples TRBV7-9 to TRBJ1-1; tentatively, D is TRBD1 (6 bases). The CDR3 length is 14 residues. Germline loops: CDR1 SEHNR, CDR2 FQNEAQ (reference sequence). V lost 5 bases, J lost 4 bases, and 14 bases lay in between. Filled out from reference TRBV7-9 and TRBJ1-1, the complete variable domain reads DTGVSQNPRHKITKRGQNVTFRCDPISEHNRLYWYRQTLGQGPEFLTYFQNEAQLEKSRLLSDRFSAERPKGSFSTLEIQRTEQGDSAMYLCASSSAQGTTEAFFGQGTRLTVV.

The CDR3 spells CAMKGGVSYEQYF. The CDR3 coding sequence is TGTGCCATGAAGGGGGGGGTTTCCTACGAGCAGTACTTC. The V call is TRBV28, the J call TRBJ2-7; tentatively, D is TRBD2 (7 bases). The CDR3 runs to 13 residues. The V end was cut by 10 bases, the J end by 1 base, with 14 bases between. The V gene's germline CDR1 is MDHEN and CDR2 SYDVKM.

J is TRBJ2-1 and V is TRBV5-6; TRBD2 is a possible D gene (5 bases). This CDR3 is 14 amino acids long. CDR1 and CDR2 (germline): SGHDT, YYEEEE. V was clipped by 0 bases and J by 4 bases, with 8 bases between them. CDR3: CASSLGSGYNEQFF. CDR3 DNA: TGTGCCAGCAGCTTGGGGTCGGGGTACAATGAGCAGTTCTTC.

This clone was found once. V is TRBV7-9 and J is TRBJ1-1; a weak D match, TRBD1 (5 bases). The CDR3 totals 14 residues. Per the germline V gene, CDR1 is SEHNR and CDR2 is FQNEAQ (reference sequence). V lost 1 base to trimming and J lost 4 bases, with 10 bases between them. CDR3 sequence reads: CASSLGQGSTEAFF. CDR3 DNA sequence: TGTGCCAGCAGCTTAGGCCAGGGAAGCACTGAAGCTTTCTTT.

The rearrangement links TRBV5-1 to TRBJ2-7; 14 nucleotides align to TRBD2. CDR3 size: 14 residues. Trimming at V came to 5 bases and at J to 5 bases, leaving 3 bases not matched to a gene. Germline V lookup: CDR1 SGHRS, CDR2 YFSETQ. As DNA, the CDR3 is TGCGCCAGCAGTTCGGGACTAGCGGGAGACGAGCAGTACTTC. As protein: CASSSGLAGDEQYF.

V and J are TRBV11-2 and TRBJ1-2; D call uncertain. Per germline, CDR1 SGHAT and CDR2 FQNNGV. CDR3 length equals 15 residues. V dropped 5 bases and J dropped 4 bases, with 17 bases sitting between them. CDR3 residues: CASSILSETAYGYTF. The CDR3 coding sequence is TGTGCCAGCAGCATCCTGTCGGAGACGGCCTATGGCTACACCTTC.

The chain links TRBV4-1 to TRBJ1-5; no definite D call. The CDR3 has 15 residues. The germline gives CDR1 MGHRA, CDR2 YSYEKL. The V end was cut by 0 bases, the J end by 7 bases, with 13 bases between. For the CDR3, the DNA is TGCGCCAGCAGCCAAGATGTGGCAGGTCAACAGCCCCAGCATTTT. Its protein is CASSQDVAGQQPQHF.

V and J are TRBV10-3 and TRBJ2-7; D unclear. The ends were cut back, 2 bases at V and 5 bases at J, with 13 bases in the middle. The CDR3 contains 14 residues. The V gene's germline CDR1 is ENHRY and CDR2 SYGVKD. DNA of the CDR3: TGTGCCATCAGTGAGAATCGCATGAGAGACGAGCAGTACTTC. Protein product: CAISENRMRDEQYF.